The T cell receptor (beta chain) described here comes from a study of shared clonotypes between healthy human individuals (dated by TCRdb to about 2020). Context from the whole study: Three men and a couple of women, aged 18 to 49 years, made up the cohort. To estimate repertoire size and how much clonotypes are shared between individuals, the study performed deep sequencing of blood TCR repertoires from about 5 healthy adults. To increase sequencing depth and limit assay-specific biases, TCR repertoire library preparation and sequencing were carried out by different laboratories using diverse techniques. Between about 0.85 and 9.5 billion PBMCs per donor were obtained by leukapheresis. For each donor, three plates each were used for CD4 naive and CD4 memory, two plates were used for CD8 naive, and one plate was used for CD8 memory. What the study reported, not specific to this receptor: Pairwise subsampling indicated that sequencing depth was expected to affect the degree of clonotype sharing among donors. Because the study included only a small number of donors, the genetic and exposure-history diversity represented was limited. Rarefaction of sorted-subset datasets indicated incomplete sequencing despite the large sequencing depth. Compared with non-shared clonotypes, the clonotypes found in all four sorted-subset donors had higher generation probabilities. Sampling was restricted to blood, and TCR repertoires in tissue are likely to differ from TCR repertoires in blood. Sharing across several donors was observed for approximately 5% of naive CD4, less than 4% of naive CD8, over 2% of memory CD4, and less than 0.45% of memory CD8 clonotypes. Estimated clonotype richness was generally larger for naive than for memory subsets.

Using the deep immunoSEQ assay, multiplex PCR amplified TCR CDR3 regions from genomic DNA. For each cell subset, the extracted genomic DNA was distributed evenly across all wells of several immunoSEQ 96-well plates, and each plate served as one replicate. For sorted subsets, each replicate PCR was loaded with 200 ng genomic DNA, equivalent to about 33,000 T cell genomes. Purified libraries were measured with a Qubit 3.0 fluorometer, size-checked on a Bioanalyzer 2100, and measured again with the KAPA Library Quantification kit. A separate single-read 150-cycle Illumina NextSeq 550 flow cell was used to sequence each immunoSEQ 96-well plate. The source study handled its data this way. The immunoSEQ output contained only junctional sequences without quality scores, so filtering could not match that applied to full-length reads. Sequences were annotated with PyIR, a Python wrapper for IgBLAST v1.9, using IMGT germline references to assign V/J genes and CDR3. Reads with weak V/J assignments (E-value above 1e-6), missing CDR3, stop codons, out-of-frame junctions, or ambiguous translated residues were removed. A V3J clonotype was defined by an identical inferred V gene, J gene, and CDR3 amino acid sequence. Percentage overlap between repertoires was calculated by dividing the number of shared unique clonotypes by the size of the smaller repertoire. RTK rarefaction, the Chao1 estimator, and Recon v2.1 estimates of unobserved clonotypes were used to assess repertoire richness. Generation probabilities for all TCRbeta clonotypes obtained by the gDNA method from a handful of donors were computed using OLGA. This immuneACCESS table, as held by TCRdb, lists in-frame sequences with V and J called but not all clones. Of the missing ones, under half trace to an unresolved V gene in checked studies; the others have no known cause. V and J calls and clone size are as listed in that table; D and trimming were resolved from the DNA. The sample contains about 2.3 million clones, 93% of them found a single time. Around 0.4% of the sample lies in the top ten.

Healthy HIV-negative adults with no recently reported acute infections or vaccinations were included as donors. All donors were Caucasian adults living in Nashville, Tennessee, USA. CD4+ T cells were enriched by magnetic negative selection; naive cells were then positively selected on CD45RA, and the negative fraction formed the memory subset. Blood was collected by leukapheresis, and PBMCs were isolated by Ficoll-Histopaque density gradient centrifugation and then cryopreserved in liquid nitrogen vapor phase. Purity and quantity of every magnetically sorted T cell population were checked by analytical flow cytometry. Each sorted fraction had its genomic DNA isolated and then quantified by UV absorbance on a Nanodrop 2000c. About this clone: Which antigen it targets is not known. Per-base qualities were not stored, and no clone one base away is much larger. Other DNA sequences within the sample encode an identical CDR3.

The CDR1 and CDR2 encoded by the germline V gene are SGHDT and YYEEEE. Including cysteine and phenylalanine, the CDR3 has 13 amino acids. The kept DNA is CDR3 alone, 39 bases in frame from the first base. V is reduced by 4 bases and J by 4 bases, leaving a spacing of 11 bases between them. Sequences were obtained from naive CD4+ T cells from PBMCs. In the paper's terms, the cell subset or site label means: CD45RA+ positively selected. This receptor was taken from a man in his late teens or twenties in good health. Some clones in this sample may be carry-over from other donors' samples. The V and J genes are TRBV5-6 and TRBJ2-5; perhaps TRBD1 is the D gene, with 6 bases matching. The CDR3 has the sequence CASSLAGAETQYF. DNA sequence: TGTGCCAGCAGCCTTGCAGGGGCAGAGACCCAGTACTTC.